The 18 T cell receptor beta chains listed next were all sequenced from one sample in a study of identical twins. TCRdb itself ran the 5' RACE reads through MiXCR, one entry per CDR3 protein. The table shows roughly 1.6 million distinct CDR3 sequences, with around 29% occurring only once. The sequencing input was cord blood. These receptors all stem from a newborn girl in good health.

CDR3 nucleotides: TGTGCCAGCACCCAGCGGGGGGCCTACAATGAGCAGTTCTTC. Protein sequence: CASTQRGAYNEQFF. The V call is TRBV25-1, the J call TRBJ2-1, with 9 bases identical to TRBD2. The germline gives CDR1 MGHDK, CDR2 SYGVNS. The CDR3 runs 14 residues. The V and J ends lost 7 bases and 2 bases, in that order; junction bases with no gene match: 3.

This chain connects TRBV3-1 to TRBJ1-2; 9 nucleotides agree with TRBD1. Germline lookup yields CDR1 LGHDT and CDR2 YNNKEL (reference sequence). Trimming removed 6 bases from V and 6 bases from J; junction bases left unmatched: 8. The CDR3 totals 14 residues. The CDR3 nucleotides are TGTGCCAGCAGACAACAGGGGGCGGCGAATGGCTACACCTTC. Translated: CASRQQGAANGYTF.

This clonotype has a handful of counts. V and J are TRBV20-1 and TRBJ2-7; tentatively, D is TRBD1 (5 bases). CDR1 and CDR2 from the germline V gene are DFQATT and SNEGSKA (reference sequence). CDR3 length equals 13 residues. V lost 0 bases and J lost 0, with 6 bases in between. In DNA form, the CDR3 reads TGCAGTGCTAGAGAGACAGTCTCCTACGAGCAGTACTTC. Its translation: CSARETVSYEQYF.

The CDR3 DNA sequence: TGCAGTGCCCCTAAAACGGGAGGCTATGGCTACACCTTC. Translated: CSAPKTGGYGYTF. The chain recombines TRBV20-1 with TRBJ1-2; the D is unclear. The V gene's germline CDR1 is DFQATT and CDR2 SNEGSKA (reference sequence). The CDR3 is 13 amino acids. The germline V and J ends were trimmed by 6 bases and 4 bases, with 15 bases remaining between them.

This rearrangement joins TRBV7-2 to TRBJ1-6, with D perhaps TRBD1 (6 bases). Germline CDR1 is SGHTA and CDR2 is FQGNSA. CDR3 length: 16 residues. The germline V and J ends were trimmed by 2 bases and 3 bases, with 11 bases remaining between them. CDR3 protein: CASSLFGGFYNSPLHF. In DNA form, the CDR3 reads TGTGCCAGCAGCTTATTCGGGGGCTTCTATAATTCACCCCTCCACTTT.

The rearrangement links TRBV20-1 to TRBJ2-1, with D maybe TRBD2 (6 bases). This CDR3 contains 16 residues. CDR1 and CDR2 (germline): DFQATT, SNEGSKA (reference sequence). V dropped 0 bases and J dropped 4 bases, with 16 bases sitting between them. CDR3 protein: CSARDGLASFYNEQFF. DNA of the CDR3: TGCAGTGCTAGAGATGGGCTAGCGAGCTTTTACAATGAGCAGTTCTTC.

Only a few counts were recorded for this clonotype. The J gene is TRBJ1-5, the V gene TRBV28; 10 bases agree with TRBD1. With V trimmed by 8 bases and J by 2 bases, 6 bases remained unmatched. This CDR3 is 15 amino acids long. Looked up from germline, CDR1 is MDHEN and CDR2 is SYDVKM. The DNA of the CDR3 is TGTGCCAGCTCGACAGGGGGCGAGGGCAATCAGCCCCAGCATTTT. It yields the protein CASSTGGEGNQPQHF.

This clonotype occurred a few times. The chain couples TRBV12-3 or TRBV12-4 to TRBJ2-1, with D possibly being TRBD1 (6 bases). CDR3 size: 14 residues. V was shortened by 6 bases and J by 8 bases, with 17 bases between the two germline ends. The CDR3 region has the DNA TGTGCCAGCAGATCCGGGACACTCTTGGATGAGCAGTTCTTC. Translating gives CASRSGTLLDEQFF.

The chain recombines TRBV12-3 or TRBV12-4 with TRBJ2-2, with D tentatively TRBD1 or TRBD2 (5 bases each). Trimming took 2 bases from V and 6 from J, leaving 13 bases between them. This CDR3 contains 15 residues. The CDR3 protein is CASSLPVVGAGELFF. DNA of the CDR3: TGTGCCAGCAGTTTACCCGTGGTGGGGGCCGGGGAGCTGTTTTTT.

CDR3 amino acids: CASSQMQMSETQYF. The DNA of the CDR3 is TGTGCCAGCAGCCAAATGCAGATGTCGGAGACCCAGTACTTC. V gene TRBV3-1 combines with J gene TRBJ2-5; D remains unclear. V dropped 2 bases and J dropped 5 bases, with 12 bases sitting between them. This CDR3 region has 14 residues. Germline lookup yields CDR1 LGHDT and CDR2 YNNKEL (reference sequence).

The DNA for the CDR3 is TGTGCCACCAGTGATTCGACTAGCGGGACCTTCGAGCAGTACTTC. Its protein product is CATSDSTSGTFEQYF. The J gene is TRBJ2-4, the V gene TRBV24-1, with 11 bases lining up with TRBD2. The DNA end favors TRBJ2-7, so the J call may be wrong. Germline CDR1 and CDR2: KGHDR and SFDVKD. There are 15 residues in the CDR3.

V gene TRBV10-3 combines with J gene TRBJ2-1; the D is unclear. The CDR3 extends over 12 amino acids. V lost 0 bases to trimming and J lost 10 bases, with 7 bases between them. Germline V CDR1 and CDR2: ENHRY, SYGVKD. CDR3 residues: CAISESTDEQFF. CDR3 sequence (DNA): TGTGCCATCAGTGAGTCGACCGACGAGCAGTTCTTC.

The table lists this clonotype with a few counts. The chain employs TRBV29-1 and TRBJ1-2, with 7 bases identical to TRBD1. Losses at the gene ends were 2 bases for V and 4 bases for J; bases not matched to a gene: 10. The CDR3 loop spans 15 amino acids. CDR1 is SQVTM, CDR2 ANQGSEA, per germline. For the CDR3, the DNA is TGCAGCGTTGAACCGGGGACAGCCGGGGCCTATGGCTACACCTTC. It is translated as CSVEPGTAGAYGYTF.

Many counts were recorded for this clonotype. The chain is built from TRBV11-1 and TRBJ2-3; D is ambiguous. CDR1 and CDR2 (germline): SGHAT, FQDESV (reference sequence). CDR3 length: 14 amino acids. V lost 5 bases and J 2 bases, leaving 11 bases between the germline ends. CDR3 DNA sequence: TGTGCCAGCAGCGCGACGGGTCCCACAGATACGCAGTATTTT. The encoded protein is CASSATGPTDTQYF.

This clonotype appeared a few times. This chain joins TRBV7-9 and TRBJ2-7, with a possible D match to TRBD2 (5 bases). This CDR3 has 15 residues. Deletions cut 1 base from V and 3 bases from J, with 13 bases between. Germline lookup yields CDR1 SEHNR and CDR2 FQNEAQ (reference sequence). This CDR3 reads CASSLGGPQVYEQYF. The CDR3, as DNA: TGTGCCAGCAGCTTAGGAGGGCCTCAGGTCTACGAGCAGTACTTC. The full variable domain, rest sourced from reference TRBV7-9 and TRBJ2-7, is DTGVSQNPRHKITKRGQNVTFRCDPISEHNRLYWYRQTLGQGPEFLTYFQNEAQLEKSRLLSDRFSAERPKGSFSTLEIQRTEQGDSAMYLCASSLGGPQVYEQYFGPGTRLTVT.

The chain recombines TRBV12-3 or TRBV12-4 with TRBJ2-2; unclear D gene. The CDR3 length is 13 residues. Trimming removed 6 bases at V and 3 bases at J, with 8 bases between. The CDR3 bases are TGTGCCAGCAGGCCCACTTACACCGGGGAGCTGTTTTTT. Amino acids: CASRPTYTGELFF.

The chain joins TRBV4-1 to TRBJ2-1; D possibly corresponds to TRBD2 (5 bases). The CDR3 length is 13 residues. V was cut by 3 bases and J by 10 bases, with 13 bases left in between. CDR1 is MGHRA and CDR2 is YSYEKL in the germline V gene. Here the CDR3 DNA reads TGCGCCAGCAGCCATGGGGAAGACTACGAGCAGTTCTTC. Translation gives CASSHGEDYEQFF.

This clonotype was detected ten times or more. This chain links TRBV7-2 with TRBJ1-6; a weak D match, TRBD1 (5 bases). The germline V gene encodes CDR1 SGHTA and CDR2 FQGNSA. CDR3 size: 13 residues. V lost 5 bases and J 8 bases, leaving 10 bases between the germline ends. The CDR3 here is CASSVRVDSPLHF. CDR3 in DNA: TGTGCCAGCAGCGTCAGGGTGGATTCACCCCTCCACTTT.